The 5 T cell receptor beta chains below all came from one sample that was sequenced in a study of CD8 T cells in ankylosing spondylitis. TCRdb reprocessed the 5' RACE reads via MiXCR and lists one record per CDR3 protein. The sample has around 340,000 distinct CDR3 sequences, roughly 14% seen once. Sequencing used blood, either unsorted or a sorted T cell fraction (not recorded which). Receptors originate from a male donor with ankylosing spondylitis or in good health (not recorded which).

The chain uses TRBV9 and TRBJ2-5; the D gene is possibly TRBD2 (7 bases). Germline values: CDR1 SGDLS, CDR2 YYNGEE. The V end was cut by 3 bases, the J end by 6 bases, with 15 bases between. The CDR3 runs to 14 residues. Written as DNA, the CDR3 is TGTGCCAGCAGCGGGGGGGGGCCCTCGAAGACCCAGTACTTC. Encoded protein: CASSGGGPSKTQYF.

This chain uses TRBV5-1 with TRBJ2-7; D is uncertain. Germline-derived CDR1 and CDR2 are SGHRS and YFSETQ. The V gene lost 1 base and the J gene lost 3 bases, with 8 bases spanning the gap. CDR3 size: 13 residues. CDR3 bases: TGCGCCAGCAGCTTGTCCCCCCTCTACGAGCAGTACTTC. Translation: CASSLSPLYEQYF.

V usage is TRBV7-2 and J usage is TRBJ2-5; D may be TRBD2 (5 bases). V gave up 7 bases and J gave up 5 bases, with 20 bases separating them. CDR3 length: 15 residues. Germline V CDR1 and CDR2: SGHTA, FQGNSA. CDR3 nucleotide sequence: TGTGCCAGCACCCAGCAGGTACTCCCGGGGGAGACCCAGTACTTC. Amino acids: CASTQQVLPGETQYF.

This rearrangement joins TRBV20-1 to TRBJ2-7; D remains ambiguous. Germline V CDR1 and CDR2: DFQATT, SNEGSKA (reference sequence). V lost 4 bases, J lost 4 bases, and 8 bases lay in between. The CDR3 consists of 11 residues. Here the CDR3 reads CSAKDLYEQYF. The CDR3 DNA is TGCAGTGCTAAAGACTTGTACGAGCAGTACTTC.

The gene calls are TRBV9 and TRBJ2-7, with D possibly matching TRBD1 (5 bases). The CDR3 runs to 12 residues. Trimming took 1 base from V and 7 from J, leaving 9 bases between them. CDR1 and CDR2 (germline): SGDLS, YYNGEE. CDR3 nucleotides: TGTGCCAGCAGCGTAAGAAGGGGAGAGCAGTACTTC. Encoded protein: CASSVRRGEQYF.